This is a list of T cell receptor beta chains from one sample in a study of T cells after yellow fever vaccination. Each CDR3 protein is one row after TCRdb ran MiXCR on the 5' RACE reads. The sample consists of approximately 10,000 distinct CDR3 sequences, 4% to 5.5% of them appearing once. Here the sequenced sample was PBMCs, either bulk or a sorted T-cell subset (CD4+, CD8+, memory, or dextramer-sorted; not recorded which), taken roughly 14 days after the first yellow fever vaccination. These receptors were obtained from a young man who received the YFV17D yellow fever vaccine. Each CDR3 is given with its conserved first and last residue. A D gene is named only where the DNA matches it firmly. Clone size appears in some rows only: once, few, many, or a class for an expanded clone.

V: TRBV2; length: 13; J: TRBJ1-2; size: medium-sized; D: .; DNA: TGTGCCAGTACTAGGGAGTTTAACTATGGCTACACCTTC; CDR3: CASTREFNYGYTF
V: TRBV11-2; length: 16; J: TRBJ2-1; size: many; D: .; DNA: TGTGCCAGCAGCTTAGTATCCGGGGGCATAGTCAATGAGCAGTTCTTC; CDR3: CASSLVSGGIVNEQFF
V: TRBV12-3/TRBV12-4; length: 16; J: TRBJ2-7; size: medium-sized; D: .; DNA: TGTGCCAGCAGTTCGCCCCACATCGATGGATCCTACGAGCAGTACTTC; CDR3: CASSSPHIDGSYEQYF
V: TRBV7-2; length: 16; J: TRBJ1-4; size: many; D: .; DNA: TGTGCCAGCACCCCCAGTGGGGGGGCGGCTAATGAAAAACTGTTTTTT; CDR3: CASTPSGGAANEKLFF
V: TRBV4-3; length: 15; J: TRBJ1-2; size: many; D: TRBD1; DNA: TGCGCCAGCAGCCGAGATCTGGCAGGGGGGTATGGCTACACCTTC; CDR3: CASSRDLAGGYGYTF
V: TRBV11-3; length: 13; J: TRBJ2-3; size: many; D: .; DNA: TGTGCCAGCAGCCCGGTGGGGGCAGATACGCAGTATTTT; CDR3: CASSPVGADTQYF
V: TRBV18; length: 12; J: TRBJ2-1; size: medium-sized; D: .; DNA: TGTGCCAGCTCACCACGGGCCGATGAGCAGTTCTTC; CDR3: CASSPRADEQFF
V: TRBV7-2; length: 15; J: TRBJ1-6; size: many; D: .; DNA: TGTGCCAGCAGCTATGGGGGCTCCTATAATTCACCCCTCCACTTT; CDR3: CASSYGGSYNSPLHF
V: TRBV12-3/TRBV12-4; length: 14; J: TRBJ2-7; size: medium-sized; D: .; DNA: TGTGCCAGCAGTTTAGAACTCGAGGGGCTCGAGCAGTACTTC; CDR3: CASSLELEGLEQYF
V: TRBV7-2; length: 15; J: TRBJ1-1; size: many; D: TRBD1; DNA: TGTGCCAGCAGCTCGAGACAGGGAGGGTGGGGTGAAGCTTTCTTT; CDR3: CASSSRQGGWGEAFF
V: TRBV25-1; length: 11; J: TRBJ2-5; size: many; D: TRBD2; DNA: TGTGCCAGCAGTGAAGGGGGGGCCCAGTACTTC; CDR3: CASSEGGAQYF
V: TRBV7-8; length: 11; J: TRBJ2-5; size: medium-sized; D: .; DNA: TGTGCCAGCAGCTTATCCGAGACCCAGTACTTC; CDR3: CASSLSETQYF
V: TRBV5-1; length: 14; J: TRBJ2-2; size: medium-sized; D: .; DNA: TGCGCCAGCCGATCCCAACCTAGTCCCGGGGAGCTGTTTTTT; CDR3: CASRSQPSPGELFF
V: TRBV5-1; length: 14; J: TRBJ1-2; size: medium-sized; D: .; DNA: TGCGCCAGCACACGCGAGGGGACAAACTATGGCTACACCTTC; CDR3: CASTREGTNYGYTF
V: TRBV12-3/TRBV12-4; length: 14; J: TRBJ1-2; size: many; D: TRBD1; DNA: TGTGCCAGCAGATCACAGGGGGCACAATATGGCTACACCTTC; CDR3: CASRSQGAQYGYTF
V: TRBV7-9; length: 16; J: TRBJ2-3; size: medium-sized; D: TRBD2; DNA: TGTGCCAGCAGCGAAGGACTAGGCATTGTCACAGATACGCAGTATTTT; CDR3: CASSEGLGIVTDTQYF
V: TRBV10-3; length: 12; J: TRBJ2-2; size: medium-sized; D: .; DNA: TGTGCCATCAGTGAGTCGCTGGGGGAGCTGTTTTTT; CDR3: CAISESLGELFF
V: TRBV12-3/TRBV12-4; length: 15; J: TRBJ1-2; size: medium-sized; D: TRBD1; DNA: TGTGCCAGCAGTCTAAGACAGGGAAGGGCCAGTGGCTACACCTTC; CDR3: CASSLRQGRASGYTF
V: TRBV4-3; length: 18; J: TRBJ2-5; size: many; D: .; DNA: TGCGCCAGCAGCCAAGATTGGTCTCGGGCCCGACCACAAGAGACCCAGTACTTC; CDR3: CASSQDWSRARPQETQYF
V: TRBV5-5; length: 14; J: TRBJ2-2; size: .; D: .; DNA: TGTGCCAGCAGCCTTGGGATCTTCAGCGGGGAGCTGTTTTTT; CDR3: CASSLGIFSGELFF
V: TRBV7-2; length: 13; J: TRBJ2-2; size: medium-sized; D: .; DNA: TGTGCCAGCAGCTTATACTCCACCGGGGAGCTGTTTTTT; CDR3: CASSLYSTGELFF
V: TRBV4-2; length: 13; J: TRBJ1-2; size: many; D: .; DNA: TGTGCCAGCAGCCAATCAACTAACTATGGCTACACCTTC; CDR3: CASSQSTNYGYTF
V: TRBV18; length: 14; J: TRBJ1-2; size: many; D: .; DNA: TGTGCCAGCTCAGGGTTGGACAGATTGTATGGCTACACCTTC; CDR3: CASSGLDRLYGYTF
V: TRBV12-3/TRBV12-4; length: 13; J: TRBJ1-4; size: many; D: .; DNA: TGTGCCAGCAGGTGGACAGTTAATGAAAAACTGTTTTTT; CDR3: CASRWTVNEKLFF
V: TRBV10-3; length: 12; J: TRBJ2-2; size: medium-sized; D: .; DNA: TGTGCCATCAAGCCGGGAACCGGGGAGCTGTTTTTT; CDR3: CAIKPGTGELFF
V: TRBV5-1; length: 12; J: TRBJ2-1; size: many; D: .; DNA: TGCGCCAGCAGCTTGGCGGGACTTGGGCAGTTCTTC; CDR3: CASSLAGLGQFF
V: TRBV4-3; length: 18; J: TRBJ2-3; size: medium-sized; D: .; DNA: TGCGCCAGCAGCTCCTCCCTGGGGCGGGGGCGGGGAACAAATACGCAGTATTTT; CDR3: CASSSSLGRGRGTNTQYF
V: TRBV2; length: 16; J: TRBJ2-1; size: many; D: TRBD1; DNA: TGTGCCAGCAGTGATCAGTTCCGGGACAGGACCCAATCGGGGTTCTTC; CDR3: CASSDQFRDRTQSGFF
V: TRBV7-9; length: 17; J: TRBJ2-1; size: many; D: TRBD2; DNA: TGTGCCAGCAGCTTAGAACTAGCGGGGGAGATTTACAATGAGCAGTTCTTC; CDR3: CASSLELAGEIYNEQFF
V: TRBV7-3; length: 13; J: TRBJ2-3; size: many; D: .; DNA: TGTGCCAGCAGTGGGGGGCGTTCGGATACGCAGTATTTT; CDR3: CASSGGRSDTQYF
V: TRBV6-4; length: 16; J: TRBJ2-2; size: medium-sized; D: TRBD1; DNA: TGTGCCAGCAGTGGGAGACAGGGGGCGAACACCGGGGAGCTGTTTTTT; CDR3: CASSGRQGANTGELFF
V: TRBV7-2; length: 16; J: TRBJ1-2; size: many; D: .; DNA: TGTGCCAGCAGCTTAGTTGGGACGGGCCTTGACGATGGCTACACCTTC; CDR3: CASSLVGTGLDDGYTF
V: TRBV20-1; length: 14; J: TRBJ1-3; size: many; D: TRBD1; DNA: TGCAGTGCTAGCTTGACAGGGTTTGGAAACACCATATATTTT; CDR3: CSASLTGFGNTIYF
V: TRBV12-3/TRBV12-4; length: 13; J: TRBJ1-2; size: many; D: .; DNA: TGTGCCAGCAGTACGCAGGGGTTTTATGGCTACACCTTC; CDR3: CASSTQGFYGYTF
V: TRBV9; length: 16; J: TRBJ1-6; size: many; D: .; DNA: TGTGCCAGCAGCGCCGACGAGGGTACCTATAATTCACCCCTCCACTTT; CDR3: CASSADEGTYNSPLHF
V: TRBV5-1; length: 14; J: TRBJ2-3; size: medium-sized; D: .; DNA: TGCGCCAGCAGCTTATCTAGCGGCACAGATACGCAGTATTTT; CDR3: CASSLSSGTDTQYF
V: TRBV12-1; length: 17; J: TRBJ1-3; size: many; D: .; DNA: TGTGCCAGCAGCTCCTACCCCGACAGGGAGGTTGGAAACACCATATATTTT; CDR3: CASSSYPDREVGNTIYF
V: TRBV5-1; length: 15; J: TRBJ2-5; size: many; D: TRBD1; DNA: TGCGCCAGCAGCTTGGGGGACAGGGACCAAGAGACCCAGTACTTC; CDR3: CASSLGDRDQETQYF
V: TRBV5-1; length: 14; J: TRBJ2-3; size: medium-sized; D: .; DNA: TGCGCCAGCAGCGGAGCGGCCTGGGCAGATACGCAGTATTTT; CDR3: CASSGAAWADTQYF
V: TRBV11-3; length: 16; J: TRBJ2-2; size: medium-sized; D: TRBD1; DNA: TGTGCCAGCAGCTTGACAGGGAATCTTGGCACCGGGGAGCTGTTTTTT; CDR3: CASSLTGNLGTGELFF
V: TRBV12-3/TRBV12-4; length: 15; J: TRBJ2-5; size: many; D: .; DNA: TGTGCCAGCAGTTTTGGCGGGACCATCCAAGAGACCCAGTACTTC; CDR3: CASSFGGTIQETQYF
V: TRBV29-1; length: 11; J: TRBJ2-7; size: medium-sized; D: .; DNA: TGCAGCGTCGTTTGGGACTACGAGCAGTACTTC; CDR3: CSVVWDYEQYF
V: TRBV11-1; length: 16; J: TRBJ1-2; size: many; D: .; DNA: TGTGCCAGCAGCTTGATCAAGGGGCGAGTTAACTATGGCTACACCTTC; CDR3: CASSLIKGRVNYGYTF
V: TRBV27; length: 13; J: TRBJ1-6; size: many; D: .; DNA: TGTGCCAGCAGTTTCGGGGACATCCAACCCCTCCACTTT; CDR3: CASSFGDIQPLHF
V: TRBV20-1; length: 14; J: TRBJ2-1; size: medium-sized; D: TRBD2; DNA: TGCAGTGCTAGACTAGCGGGGGGGTACAATGAGCAGTTCTTC; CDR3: CSARLAGGYNEQFF
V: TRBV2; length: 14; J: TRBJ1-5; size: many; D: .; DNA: TGTGCCAGCAGTGAAAGGAGCGAAAATCAGCCCCAGCATTTT; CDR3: CASSERSENQPQHF
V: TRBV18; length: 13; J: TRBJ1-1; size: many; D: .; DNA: TGTGCCAGCTCACCAGACATGAACACTGAAGCTTTCTTT; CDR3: CASSPDMNTEAFF
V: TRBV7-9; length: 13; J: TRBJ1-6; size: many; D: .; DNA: TGTGCCAGCAGCTTACAGGGGAATACACCCCTCCACTTT; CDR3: CASSLQGNTPLHF
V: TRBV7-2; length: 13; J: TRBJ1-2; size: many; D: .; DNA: TGTGCCAGCAGCCTGGACAGCTCCTATGGCTACACCTTC; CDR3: CASSLDSSYGYTF
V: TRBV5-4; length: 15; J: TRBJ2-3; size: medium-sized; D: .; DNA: TGTGCCAGCAGCACCCCAGGGTGGCGGTCAGATACGCAGTATTTT; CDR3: CASSTPGWRSDTQYF
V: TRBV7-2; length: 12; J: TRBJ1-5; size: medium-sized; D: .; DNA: TGTGCCAGCAGCCGACCCTTTCAGCCCCAGCATTTT; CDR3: CASSRPFQPQHF
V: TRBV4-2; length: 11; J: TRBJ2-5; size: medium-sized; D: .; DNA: TGTGCCAGCAGCCCCGGAGAGACCCAGTACTTC; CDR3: CASSPGETQYF
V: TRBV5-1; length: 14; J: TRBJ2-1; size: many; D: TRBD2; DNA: TGCGCCAGCGCAGGGACTAGCGGGATGGGTGAGCAGTTCTTC; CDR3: CASAGTSGMGEQFF
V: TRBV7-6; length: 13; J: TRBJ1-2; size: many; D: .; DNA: TGTGCCAGCAGCACCCGTGCGGGGAATGGCTACACCTTC; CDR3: CASSTRAGNGYTF
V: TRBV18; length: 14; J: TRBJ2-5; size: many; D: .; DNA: TGTGCCAGCTCGGCTCAACAGGGACAAGAGACCCAGTACTTC; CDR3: CASSAQQGQETQYF
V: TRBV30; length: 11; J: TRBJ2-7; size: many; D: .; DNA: TGTGCCTGGACCGATGCCTACGAGCAGTACTTC; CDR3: CAWTDAYEQYF
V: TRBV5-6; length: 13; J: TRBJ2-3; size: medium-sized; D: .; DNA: TGTGCCAGCGGCCAACTGAGCACAGATACGCAGTATTTT; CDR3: CASGQLSTDTQYF
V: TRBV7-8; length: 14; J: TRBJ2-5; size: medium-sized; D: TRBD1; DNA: TGTGCCAGCAGCTTAATGACAGGGGAAGAGACCCAGTACTTC; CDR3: CASSLMTGEETQYF
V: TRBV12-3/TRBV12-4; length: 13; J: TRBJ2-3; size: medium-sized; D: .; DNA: TGTGCCAGCAGTCTCCACCGCCGGCCTACGCAGTATTTT; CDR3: CASSLHRRPTQYF